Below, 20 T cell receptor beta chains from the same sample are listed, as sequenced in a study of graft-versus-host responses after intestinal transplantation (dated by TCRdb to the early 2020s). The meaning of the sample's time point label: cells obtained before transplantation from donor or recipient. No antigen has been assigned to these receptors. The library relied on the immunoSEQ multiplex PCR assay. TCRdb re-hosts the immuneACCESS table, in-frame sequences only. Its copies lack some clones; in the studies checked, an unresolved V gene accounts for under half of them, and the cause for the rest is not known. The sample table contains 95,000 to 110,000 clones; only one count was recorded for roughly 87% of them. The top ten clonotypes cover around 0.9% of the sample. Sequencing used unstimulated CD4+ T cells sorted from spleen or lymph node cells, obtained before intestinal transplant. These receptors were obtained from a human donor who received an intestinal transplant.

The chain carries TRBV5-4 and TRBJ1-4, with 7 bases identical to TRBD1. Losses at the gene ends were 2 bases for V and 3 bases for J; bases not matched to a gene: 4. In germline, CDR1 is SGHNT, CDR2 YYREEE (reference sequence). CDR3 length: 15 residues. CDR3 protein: CASSFGQGANEKLFF. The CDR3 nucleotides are TGTGCCAGCAGCTTCGGGCAGGGGGCTAATGAAAAACTGTTTTTT.

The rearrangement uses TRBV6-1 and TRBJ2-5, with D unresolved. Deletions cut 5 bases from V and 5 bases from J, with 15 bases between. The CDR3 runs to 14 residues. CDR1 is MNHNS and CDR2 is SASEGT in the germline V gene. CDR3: CASSSGRPEETQYF. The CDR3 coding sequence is TGTGCCAGCAGTTCAGGAAGGCCCGAGGAGACCCAGTACTTC.

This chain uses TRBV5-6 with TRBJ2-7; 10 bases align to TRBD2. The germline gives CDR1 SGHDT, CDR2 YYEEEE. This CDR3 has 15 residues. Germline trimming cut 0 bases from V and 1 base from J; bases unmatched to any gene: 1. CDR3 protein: CASSLELAGSYEQYF. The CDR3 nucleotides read TGTGCCAGCAGCTTGGAACTAGCGGGATCCTACGAGCAGTACTTC.

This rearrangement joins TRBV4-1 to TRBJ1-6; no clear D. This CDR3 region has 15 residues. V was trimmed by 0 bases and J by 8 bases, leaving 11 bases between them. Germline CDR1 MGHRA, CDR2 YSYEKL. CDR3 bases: TGCGCCAGCAGCCAAGATGGGTCCTCTGATTCACCCCTCCACTTT. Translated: CASSQDGSSDSPLHF.

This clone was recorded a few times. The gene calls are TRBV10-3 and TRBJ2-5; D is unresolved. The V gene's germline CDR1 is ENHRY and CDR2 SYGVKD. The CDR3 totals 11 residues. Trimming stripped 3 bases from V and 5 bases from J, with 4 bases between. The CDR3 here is CAISDMETQYF. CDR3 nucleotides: TGTGCCATCAGTGATATGGAGACCCAGTACTTC.

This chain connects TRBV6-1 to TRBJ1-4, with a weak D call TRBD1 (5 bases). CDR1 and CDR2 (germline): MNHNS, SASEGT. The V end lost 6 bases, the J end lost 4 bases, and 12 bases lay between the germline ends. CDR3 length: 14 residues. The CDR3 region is CASRAGAVNEKLFF. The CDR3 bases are TGTGCCAGCAGGGCCGGGGCAGTTAATGAAAAACTGTTTTTT.

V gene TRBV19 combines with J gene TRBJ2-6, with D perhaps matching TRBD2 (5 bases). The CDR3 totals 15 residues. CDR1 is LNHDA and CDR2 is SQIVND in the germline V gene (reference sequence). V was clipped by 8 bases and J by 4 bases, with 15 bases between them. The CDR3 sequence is CASSKGASGANVLTF. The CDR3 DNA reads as TGTGCCAGTTCAAAGGGTGCTAGCGGGGCCAACGTCCTGACTTTC.

The CDR3 sequence is CASSLVAKNIQYF. The CDR3 DNA sequence: TGCGCCAGCAGCTTGGTAGCCAAAAACATTCAGTACTTC. This rearrangement joins TRBV5-1 to TRBJ2-4; no clear D gene. CDR1 is SGHRS, CDR2 YFSETQ, per germline. V lost 0 bases and J 0 bases, leaving 1 base between the germline ends. This CDR3 region has 13 residues.

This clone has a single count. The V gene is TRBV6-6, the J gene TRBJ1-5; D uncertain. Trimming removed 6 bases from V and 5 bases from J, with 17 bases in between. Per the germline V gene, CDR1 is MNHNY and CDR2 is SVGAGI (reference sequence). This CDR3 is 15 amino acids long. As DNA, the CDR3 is TGTGCCAGCAGGCCGACATATTTAGGAGATCAGCCCCAGCATTTT. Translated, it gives CASRPTYLGDQPQHF.

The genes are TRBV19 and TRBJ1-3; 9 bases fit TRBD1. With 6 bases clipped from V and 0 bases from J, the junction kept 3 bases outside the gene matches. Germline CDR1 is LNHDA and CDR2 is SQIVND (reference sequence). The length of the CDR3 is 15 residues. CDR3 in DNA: TGTGCCAGTAGCACGACAGGGGGCTCTGGAAACACCATATATTTT. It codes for CASSTTGGSGNTIYF.

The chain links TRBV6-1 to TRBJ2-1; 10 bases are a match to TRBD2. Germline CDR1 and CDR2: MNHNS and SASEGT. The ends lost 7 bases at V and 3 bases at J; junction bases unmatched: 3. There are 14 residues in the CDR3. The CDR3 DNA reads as TGTGCCAGCATCAGCGGGGGGGACTACAATGAGCAGTTCTTC. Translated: CASISGGDYNEQFF.

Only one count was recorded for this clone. CDR3 coding DNA: TGTGCCAGCAGCCAAGATTGGGACAGGGGGGGGTCACCCCTCCACTTT. The encoded protein is CASSQDWDRGGSPLHF. The chain uses TRBV4-2 and TRBJ1-6; TRBD1 matches 11 bases. Looked up from germline, CDR1 is LGHNA and CDR2 is YNFKEQ. The CDR3 is 16 amino acids. V lost 0 bases to trimming and J lost 10 bases; unmatched junction nucleotides: 5.

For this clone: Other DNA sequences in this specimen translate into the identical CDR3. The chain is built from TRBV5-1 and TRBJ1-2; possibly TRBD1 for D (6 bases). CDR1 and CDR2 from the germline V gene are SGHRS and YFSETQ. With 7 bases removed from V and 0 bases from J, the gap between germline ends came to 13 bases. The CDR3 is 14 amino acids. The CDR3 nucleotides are TGCGCCAGCGGACCGGACAGCCCTAACTATGGCTACACCTTC. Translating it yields CASGPDSPNYGYTF.

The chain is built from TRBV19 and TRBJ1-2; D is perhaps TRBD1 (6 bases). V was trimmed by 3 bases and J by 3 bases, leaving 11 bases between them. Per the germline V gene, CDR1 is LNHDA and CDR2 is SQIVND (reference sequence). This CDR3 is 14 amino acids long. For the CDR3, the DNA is TGTGCCAGTAGTATCTCAGGGGAAGACTATGGCTACACCTTC. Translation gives CASSISGEDYGYTF.

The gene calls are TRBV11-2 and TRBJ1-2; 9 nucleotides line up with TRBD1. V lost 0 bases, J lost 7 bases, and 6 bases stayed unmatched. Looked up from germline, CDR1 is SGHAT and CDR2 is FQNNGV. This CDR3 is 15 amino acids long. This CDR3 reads CASSLEGTGSFGYTF. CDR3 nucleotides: TGTGCCAGCAGCTTAGAGGGGACAGGGAGCTTTGGCTACACCTTC.

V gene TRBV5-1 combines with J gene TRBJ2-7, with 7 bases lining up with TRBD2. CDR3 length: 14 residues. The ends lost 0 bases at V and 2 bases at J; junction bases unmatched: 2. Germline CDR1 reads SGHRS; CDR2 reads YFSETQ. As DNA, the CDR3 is TGCGCCAGCAGCTTGGCTCTAGCGGCCTACGAGCAGTACTTC. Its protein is CASSLALAAYEQYF.

The CDR3 loop reads CASSFYGGFLNEQFF. CDR3 in DNA: TGTGCCAGCAGTTTCTACGGGGGGTTCCTCAATGAGCAGTTCTTC. The V and J genes are TRBV27 and TRBJ2-1; 7 nucleotides align to TRBD2. Germline-derived CDR1 and CDR2 are MNHEY and SMNVEV (reference sequence). V was clipped by 3 bases and J by 6 bases; unmatched bases: 8. The CDR3 extends over 15 amino acids.

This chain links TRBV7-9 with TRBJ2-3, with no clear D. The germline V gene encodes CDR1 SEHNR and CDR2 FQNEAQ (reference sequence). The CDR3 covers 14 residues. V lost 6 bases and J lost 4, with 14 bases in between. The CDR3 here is CASRFTHSADTQYF. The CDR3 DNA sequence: TGTGCCAGCAGGTTCACCCACTCAGCAGATACGCAGTATTTT.

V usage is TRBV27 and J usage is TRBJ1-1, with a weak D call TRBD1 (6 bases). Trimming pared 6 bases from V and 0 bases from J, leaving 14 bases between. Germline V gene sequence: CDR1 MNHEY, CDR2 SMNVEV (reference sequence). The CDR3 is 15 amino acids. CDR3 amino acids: CASSTLRGVNTEAFF. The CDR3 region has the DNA TGTGCCAGCAGCACCCTCAGGGGAGTGAACACTGAAGCTTTCTTT.

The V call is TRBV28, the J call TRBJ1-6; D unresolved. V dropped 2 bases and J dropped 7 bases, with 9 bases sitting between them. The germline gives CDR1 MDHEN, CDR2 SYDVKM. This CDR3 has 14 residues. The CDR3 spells CASSLGPINSPLHF. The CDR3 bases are TGTGCCAGCAGTTTAGGGCCGATAAATTCACCCCTCCACTTT.